This entry lists 15 T cell receptor beta chains sequenced from one sample in a study of T-cell reconstitution after alpha-beta-depleted transplantation in children. Unique molecular identifiers featured in how the TCRbeta library was prepared. TCRdb used MiXCR to reprocess the PCR reads, holding one entry per CDR3 protein. The data show about 400,000 distinct CDR3 sequences, about a fifth seen once. The sequences come from PBMCs from the stem cell graft donor, collected from the stem cell graft. These receptors all come from a human donor who donated a stem cell graft to a child with acute myeloid leukemia.

This clonotype was seen more than once but under ten times. The CDR3 spells CASSRLAGVDEQYF. CDR3 coding DNA: TGCGCCAGCAGTCGACTAGCGGGAGTCGACGAGCAGTACTTC. The V gene is TRBV5-1, the J gene TRBJ2-7, with TRBD2 matching 12 bases. The CDR3 loop spans 14 amino acids. V lost 5 bases, J lost 5 bases, and 5 bases stayed unmatched. Germline V gene lookup returns CDR1 SGHRS and CDR2 YFSETQ.

This clonotype came up a few times. The chain links TRBV12-3 or TRBV12-4 to TRBJ1-4; no clear D. Between the trimmed V and J ends, which lost 4 bases and 0 bases, there was a span of 6 bases. This CDR3 has 14 amino acids. The CDR3 sequence: CASSSTTTNEKLFF. The CDR3 region has the DNA TGTGCCAGCAGTTCAACTACAACTAATGAAAAACTGTTTTTT.

This chain connects TRBV12-3 or TRBV12-4 to TRBJ2-3; 11 bases align to TRBD2. The V and J ends lost 3 bases and 4 bases, in that order; junction bases with no gene match: 9. This CDR3 region has 17 residues. CDR3 bases: TGTGCCAGCAGTTTGGGTAGCGGGAGGGCCTCCCCAGATACGCAGTATTTT. Translated: CASSLGSGRASPDTQYF.

The chain combines TRBV20-1 with TRBJ2-1; D is possibly TRBD1 or TRBD2 (5 bases each). There are 11 residues in the CDR3. Trimming took 5 bases from V and 10 from J, leaving 12 bases between them. CDR1 and CDR2 (germline): DFQATT, SNEGSKA (reference sequence). The CDR3 DNA reads as TGCAGTGCTCCACGGGGCGGGGAGCAGTTCTTC. Translation: CSAPRGGEQFF.

This clonotype has more than one count but fewer than ten. The rearrangement joins TRBV4-1 to TRBJ2-5; TRBD2 matches at 7 bases. V trimming: 2 bases; J trimming: 5 bases; junction bases outside the gene matches: 8. Germline CDR1 and CDR2: MGHRA and YSYEKL. The CDR3 sequence is 15 residues long. The CDR3 nucleotides read TGCGCCAGCAGCCAATATGCGGGAGAATTTGAGACCCAGTACTTC. Translation: CASSQYAGEFETQYF.

In its sample, this clonotype was seen a few times. V and J are TRBV15 and TRBJ2-1, with D possibly being TRBD1 (6 bases). CDR1 and CDR2 (germline): LNHNV, YYDKDF (reference sequence). V was trimmed by 1 base and J by 5 bases, leaving 18 bases between them. The CDR3 contains 17 residues. Here the CDR3 DNA reads TGTGCCACCAGCAGAGCTGGGGGCCCTCCCCGAGACAATGAGCAGTTCTTC. As protein: CATSRAGGPPRDNEQFF.

The rearrangement uses TRBV4-2 and TRBJ1-4; TRBD1 might be the D (6 bases). The CDR3 loop spans 18 amino acids. The germline gives CDR1 LGHNA, CDR2 YNFKEQ. Between the trimmed V and J ends, which lost 1 base and 2 bases, there was a span of 17 bases. In DNA form, the CDR3 reads TGTGCCAGCAGCCAAGGCGACGGCCCGGGACACACTAATGAAAAACTGTTTTTT. Residues: CASSQGDGPGHTNEKLFF.

This clonotype was recorded at least ten times. The V call is TRBV29-1, the J call TRBJ2-1; D possibly corresponds to TRBD1 (5 bases). Per germline, CDR1 SQVTM and CDR2 ANQGSEA. The CDR3 covers 13 residues. V lost 7 bases and J 0 bases, leaving 10 bases between the germline ends. The CDR3 nucleotides are TGCAGCGCCGGACACCTCTCCTACAATGAGCAGTTCTTC. It translates to CSAGHLSYNEQFF.

This clonotype was counted ten times or more. The V and J genes are TRBV29-1 and TRBJ1-4; no clear D. With 4 bases removed from V and 3 bases from J, the gap between germline ends came to 9 bases. In germline, CDR1 is SQVTM, CDR2 ANQGSEA. This CDR3 spans 13 amino acids. As DNA, the CDR3 is TGCAGCGTTGCAGCCCAGGCTAATGAAAAACTGTTTTTT. Amino acid sequence: CSVAAQANEKLFF.

Many counts were recorded for this clonotype. The chain carries TRBV29-1 and TRBJ2-7; 7 bases agree with TRBD2. The CDR3 consists of 14 residues. Germline CDR1 reads SQVTM; CDR2 reads ANQGSEA. The J segment lost 0 bases and the V segment lost 6 bases, leaving 8 bases of the junction unmatched. In DNA form, the CDR3 reads TGCAGCGTCCTGCAGCTAGCGGCCTCCTACGAGCAGTACTTC. Translating gives CSVLQLAASYEQYF.

The genes are TRBV20-1 and TRBJ2-2; unclear D gene. The CDR3 length is 13 residues. Germline CDR1 is DFQATT and CDR2 is SNEGSKA (reference sequence). Trimming took 3 bases from V and 0 from J, leaving 5 bases between them. The CDR3 DNA is TGCAGTGCTAGGACAACGAACACCGGGGAGCTGTTTTTT. This translates into CSARTTNTGELFF.

The chain uses TRBV4-1 and TRBJ2-2; 9 bases align to TRBD1. Trimming cost V 1 base and J 7 bases; bases outside gene matches: 4. Looked up from germline, CDR1 is MGHRA and CDR2 is YSYEKL. The CDR3 is made up of 15 amino acids. CDR3 protein: CASSQGQGVDGELFF. The CDR3 DNA is TGCGCCAGCAGCCAAGGACAGGGGGTGGACGGGGAGCTGTTTTTT.

The V call is TRBV27, the J call TRBJ2-1, with a possible D match to TRBD2 (5 bases). The CDR3 extends over 17 amino acids. The germline V gene encodes CDR1 MNHEY and CDR2 SMNVEV (reference sequence). V gave up 5 bases and J gave up 0 bases, with 17 bases separating them. Here the CDR3 DNA reads TGTGCCAGCAGTCCAACCCCTAGAGGGAGCTCCTACAATGAGCAGTTCTTC. Translating gives CASSPTPRGSSYNEQFF.

Of note for this clonotype: A much larger clone differs by one base, so this may be a read error. The rearrangement uses TRBV28 and TRBJ2-7, with 7 bases matching TRBD2. CDR3 length: 13 amino acids. Germline CDR1 is MDHEN and CDR2 is SYDVKM. Unmatched junction bases numbered 6, after V lost 6 bases and J lost 4 bases. The DNA of the CDR3 is TGTGCCAGCAGCCGGACTAGAGGTTACGAGCAGTACTTC. It encodes CASSRTRGYEQYF.

This sequence joins TRBV15 and TRBJ2-1, with 13 bases matching TRBD2. Germline CDR1 is LNHNV and CDR2 is YYDKDF (reference sequence). The V and J ends lost 5 bases and 6 bases, in that order; junction bases with no gene match: 10. The CDR3 consists of 17 residues. This CDR3 is CATSPRTSGRGVNEQFF. As DNA, the CDR3 is TGTGCCACCAGCCCCCGGACTAGCGGGAGAGGGGTCAATGAGCAGTTCTTC.